The clone carrying this T cell receptor (beta chain) was detected only a few times. Sample-barcoded 5' priming and a J-beta primer mix drove a second PCR of roughly 6 to 12 cycles. A single record per CDR3 protein comes from TCRdb applying MiXCR to the 5' RACE reads. This table holds fewer than 1.5 million distinct CDR3 sequences, 42% found once. The source of the sample is a study of blood T cells in healthy people across ages. CDR1 and CDR2 from the germline V gene are MNHNS and SASEGT. Trimming left V 7 bases short and J 3 bases short, with 0 bases between. This CDR3 is 9 amino acids long. This sequence was found in a woman aged 18-30 years in good health. Sequenced input: blood. The chain has TRBV6-1 and TRBJ1-2; D call uncertain. The CDR3 DNA sequence: TGTGCCAGCAACTATGGCTACACCTTC. This sequence encodes CASNYGYTF.